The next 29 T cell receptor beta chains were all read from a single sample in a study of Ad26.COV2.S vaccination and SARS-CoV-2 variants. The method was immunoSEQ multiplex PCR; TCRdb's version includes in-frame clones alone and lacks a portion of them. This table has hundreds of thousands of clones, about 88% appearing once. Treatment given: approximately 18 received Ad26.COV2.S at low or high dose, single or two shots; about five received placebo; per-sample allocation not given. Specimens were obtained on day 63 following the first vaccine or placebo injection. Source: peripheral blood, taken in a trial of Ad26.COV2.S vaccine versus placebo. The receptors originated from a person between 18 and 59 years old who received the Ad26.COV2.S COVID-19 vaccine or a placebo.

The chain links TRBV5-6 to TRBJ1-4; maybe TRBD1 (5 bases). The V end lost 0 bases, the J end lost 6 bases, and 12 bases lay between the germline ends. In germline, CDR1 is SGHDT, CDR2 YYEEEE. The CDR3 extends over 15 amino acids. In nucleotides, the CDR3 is TGTGCCAGCAGCTTGGCGAGTGGGACGTATGAAAAACTGTTTTTT. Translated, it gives CASSLASGTYEKLFF.

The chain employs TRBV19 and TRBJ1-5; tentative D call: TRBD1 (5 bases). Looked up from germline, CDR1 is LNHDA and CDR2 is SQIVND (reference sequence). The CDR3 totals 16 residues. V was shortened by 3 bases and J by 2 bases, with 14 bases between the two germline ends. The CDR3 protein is CASSITGIRGNQPQHF. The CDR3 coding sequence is TGTGCCAGTAGTATCACCGGGATCAGGGGCAATCAGCCCCAGCATTTT.

For the CDR3, the DNA is TGTGCCAGTAGTGCTGGGTCCTCTGGAAACACCATATATTTT. It is translated as CASSAGSSGNTIYF. This chain joins TRBV19 and TRBJ1-3; D is uncertain. Germline V CDR1 and CDR2: LNHDA, SQIVND (reference sequence). This CDR3 comprises 14 residues. Trimming pared 5 bases from V and 0 bases from J, leaving 8 bases between.

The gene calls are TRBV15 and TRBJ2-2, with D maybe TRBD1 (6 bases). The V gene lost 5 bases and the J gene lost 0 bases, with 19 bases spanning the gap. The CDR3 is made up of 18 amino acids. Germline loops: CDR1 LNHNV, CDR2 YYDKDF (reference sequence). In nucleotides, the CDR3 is TGTGCCACCAGCGGCTTAGGGACACCGGTCTCGAACACCGGGGAGCTGTTTTTT. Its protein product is CATSGLGTPVSNTGELFF. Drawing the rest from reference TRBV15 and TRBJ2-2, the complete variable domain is DAMVIQNPRYQVTQFGKPVTLSCSQTLNHNVMYWYQQKSSQAPKLLFHYYDKDFNNEADTPDNFQSRRPNTSFCFLDIRSPGLGDTAMYLCATSGLGTPVSNTGELFFGEGSRLTVL.

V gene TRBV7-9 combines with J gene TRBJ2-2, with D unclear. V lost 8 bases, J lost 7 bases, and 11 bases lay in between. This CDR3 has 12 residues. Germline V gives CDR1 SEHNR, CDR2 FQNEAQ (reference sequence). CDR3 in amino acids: CASLPLSGELFF. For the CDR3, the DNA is TGTGCCAGCCTCCCCCTTAGCGGGGAGCTGTTTTTT.

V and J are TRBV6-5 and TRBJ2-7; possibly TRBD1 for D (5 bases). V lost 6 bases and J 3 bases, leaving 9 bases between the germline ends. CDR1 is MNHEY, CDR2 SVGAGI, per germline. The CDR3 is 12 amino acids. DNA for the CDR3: TGTGCCAGCAGGGACAAGCTCTACGAGCAGTACTTC. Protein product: CASRDKLYEQYF.

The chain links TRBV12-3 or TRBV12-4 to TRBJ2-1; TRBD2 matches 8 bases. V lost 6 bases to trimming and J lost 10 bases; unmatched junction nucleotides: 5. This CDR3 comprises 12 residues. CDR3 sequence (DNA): TGTGCCAGCAGCCAGAGCGGGGGAGAGCAGTTCTTC. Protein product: CASSQSGGEQFF.

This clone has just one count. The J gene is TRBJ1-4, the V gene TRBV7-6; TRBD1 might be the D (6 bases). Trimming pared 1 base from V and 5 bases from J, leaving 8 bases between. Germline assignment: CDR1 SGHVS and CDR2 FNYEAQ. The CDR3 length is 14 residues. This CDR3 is CASSLGRGNEKLFF. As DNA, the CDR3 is TGTGCCAGCAGCTTAGGCAGGGGCAATGAAAAACTGTTTTTT.

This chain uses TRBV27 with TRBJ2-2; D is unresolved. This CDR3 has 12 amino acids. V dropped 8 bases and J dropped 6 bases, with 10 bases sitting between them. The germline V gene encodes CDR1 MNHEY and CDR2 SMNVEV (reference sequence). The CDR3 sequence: CASANSAGELFF. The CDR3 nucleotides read TGTGCCAGCGCAAATTCAGCCGGGGAGCTGTTTTTT.

For the CDR3, the DNA is TGTGCCAGCAGCGTATCAGGCGGACCTGGGGCCAACGTCCTGACTTTC. As protein: CASSVSGGPGANVLTF. J is TRBJ2-6 and V is TRBV9; D not resolved. The CDR3 extends over 16 amino acids. Germline V gene sequence: CDR1 SGDLS, CDR2 YYNGEE. Trimming stripped 1 base from V and 2 bases from J, with 10 bases between.

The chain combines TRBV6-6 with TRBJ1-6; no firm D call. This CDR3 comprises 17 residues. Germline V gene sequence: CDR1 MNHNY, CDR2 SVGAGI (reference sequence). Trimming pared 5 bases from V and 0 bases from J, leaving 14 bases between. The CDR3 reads CASSPSLTTSYNSPLHF. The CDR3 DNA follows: TGTGCCAGCAGTCCGAGCCTGACGACCTCCTATAATTCACCCCTCCACTTT.

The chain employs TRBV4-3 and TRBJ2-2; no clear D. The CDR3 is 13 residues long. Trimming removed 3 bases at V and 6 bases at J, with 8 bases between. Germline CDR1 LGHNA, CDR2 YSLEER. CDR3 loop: CASSQLGAGELFF. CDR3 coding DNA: TGCGCCAGCAGCCAGTTAGGAGCCGGGGAGCTGTTTTTT.

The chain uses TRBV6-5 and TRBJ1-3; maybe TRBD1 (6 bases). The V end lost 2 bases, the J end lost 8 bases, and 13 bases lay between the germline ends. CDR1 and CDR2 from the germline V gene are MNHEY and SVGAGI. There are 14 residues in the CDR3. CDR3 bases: TGTGCCAGCAGTTACGACAGGCGGAAGGACACCATATATTTT. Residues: CASSYDRRKDTIYF.

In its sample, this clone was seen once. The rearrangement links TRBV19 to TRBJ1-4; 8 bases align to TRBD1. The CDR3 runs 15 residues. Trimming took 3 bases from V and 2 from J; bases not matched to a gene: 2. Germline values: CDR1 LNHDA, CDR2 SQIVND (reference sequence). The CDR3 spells CASSIGQGTNEKLFF. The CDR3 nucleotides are TGTGCCAGTAGTATCGGACAGGGTACTAATGAAAAACTGTTTTTT.

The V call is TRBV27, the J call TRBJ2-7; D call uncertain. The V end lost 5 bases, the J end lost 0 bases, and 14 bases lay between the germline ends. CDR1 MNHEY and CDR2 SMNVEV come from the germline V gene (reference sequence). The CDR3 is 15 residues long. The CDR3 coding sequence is TGTGCCAGCAGTCTGACCGATTCGAGCTCCTACGAGCAGTACTTC. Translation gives CASSLTDSSSYEQYF.

In DNA, the CDR3 is TGTGCCAGCACGCGGGGGGGCCGCACAGATACGCAGTATTTT. Its protein product is CASTRGGRTDTQYF. V and J are TRBV6-5 and TRBJ2-3, with 9 bases lining up with TRBD2. CDR1 MNHEY and CDR2 SVGAGI come from the germline V gene. The CDR3 contains 14 residues. V lost 7 bases to trimming and J lost 1 base; unmatched junction nucleotides: 3.

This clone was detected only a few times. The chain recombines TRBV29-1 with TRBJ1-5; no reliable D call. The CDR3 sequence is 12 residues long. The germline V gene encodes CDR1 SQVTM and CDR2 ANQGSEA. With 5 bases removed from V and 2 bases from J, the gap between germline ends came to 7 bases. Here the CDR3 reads CSVRQGNQPQHF. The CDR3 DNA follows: TGCAGCGTTCGTCAGGGCAATCAGCCCCAGCATTTT.

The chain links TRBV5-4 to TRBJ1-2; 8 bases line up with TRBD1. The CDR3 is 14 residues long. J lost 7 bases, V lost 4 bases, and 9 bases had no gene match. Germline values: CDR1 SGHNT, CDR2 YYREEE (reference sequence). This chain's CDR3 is CASSPDRGRGGYTF. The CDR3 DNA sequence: TGTGCCAGCAGCCCAGACAGGGGTCGGGGTGGCTACACCTTC.

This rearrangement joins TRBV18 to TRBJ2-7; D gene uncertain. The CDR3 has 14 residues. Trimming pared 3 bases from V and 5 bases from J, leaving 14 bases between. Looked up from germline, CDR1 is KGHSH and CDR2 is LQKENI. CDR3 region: CASSPLGNSHEQYF. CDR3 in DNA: TGTGCCAGCTCACCTTTGGGAAACAGCCACGAGCAGTACTTC. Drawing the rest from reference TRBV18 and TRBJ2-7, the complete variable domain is NAGVMQNPRHLVRRRGQEARLRCSPMKGHSHVYWYRQLPEEGLKFMVYLQKENIIDESGMPKERFSAEFPKEGPSILRIQQVVRGDSAAYFCASSPLGNSHEQYFGPGTRLTVT.

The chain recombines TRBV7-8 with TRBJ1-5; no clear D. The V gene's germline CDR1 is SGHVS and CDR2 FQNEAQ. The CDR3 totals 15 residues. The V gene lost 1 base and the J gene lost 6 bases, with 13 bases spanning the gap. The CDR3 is CASSLGVSDSQPQHF. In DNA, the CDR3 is TGTGCCAGCAGCTTAGGGGTATCGGATAGTCAGCCCCAGCATTTT.

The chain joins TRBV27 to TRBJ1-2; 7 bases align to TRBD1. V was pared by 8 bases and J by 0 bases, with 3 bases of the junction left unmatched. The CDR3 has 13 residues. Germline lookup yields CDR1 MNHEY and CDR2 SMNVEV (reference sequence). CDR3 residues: CASSTGTNYGYTF. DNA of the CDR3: TGTGCCAGCTCGACAGGGACTAACTATGGCTACACCTTC.

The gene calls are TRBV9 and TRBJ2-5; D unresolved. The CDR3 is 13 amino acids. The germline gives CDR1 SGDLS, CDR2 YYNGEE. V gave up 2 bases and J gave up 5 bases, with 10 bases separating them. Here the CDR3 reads CASSVSSYETQYF. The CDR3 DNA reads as TGTGCCAGCAGCGTGTCTAGTTATGAGACCCAGTACTTC.

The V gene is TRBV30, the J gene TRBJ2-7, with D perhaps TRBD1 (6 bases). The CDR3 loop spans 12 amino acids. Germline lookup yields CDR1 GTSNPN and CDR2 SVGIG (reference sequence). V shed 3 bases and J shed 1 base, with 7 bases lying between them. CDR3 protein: CAWRQGSYEQYF. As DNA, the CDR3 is TGTGCCTGGAGACAGGGATCCTACGAGCAGTACTTC.

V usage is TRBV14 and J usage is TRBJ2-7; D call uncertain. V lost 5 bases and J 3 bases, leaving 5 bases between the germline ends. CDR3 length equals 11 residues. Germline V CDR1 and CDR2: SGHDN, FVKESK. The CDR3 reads CASSSHYEQYF. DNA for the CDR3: TGTGCCAGCAGCTCCCACTACGAGCAGTACTTC.

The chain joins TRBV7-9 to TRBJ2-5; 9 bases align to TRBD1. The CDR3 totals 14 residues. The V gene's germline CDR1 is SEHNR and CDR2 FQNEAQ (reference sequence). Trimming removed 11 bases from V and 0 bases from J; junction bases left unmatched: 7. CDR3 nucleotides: TGTGCCTTGACAGGACAGGGGTACCAAGAGACCCAGTACTTC. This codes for CALTGQGYQETQYF.

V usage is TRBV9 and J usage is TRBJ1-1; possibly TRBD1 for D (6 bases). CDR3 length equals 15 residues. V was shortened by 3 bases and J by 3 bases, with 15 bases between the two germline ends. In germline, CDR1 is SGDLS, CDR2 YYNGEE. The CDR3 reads CASSDGVSGDTEAFF. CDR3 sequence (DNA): TGTGCCAGCAGCGATGGAGTCTCAGGGGACACTGAAGCTTTCTTT.

The chain's CDR3 is CASSLSGRGRDGELFF. In DNA, the CDR3 is TGTGCCAGCAGCTTGAGCGGCAGGGGGCGCGACGGGGAGCTGTTTTTT. The genes are TRBV5-6 and TRBJ2-2; TRBD1 agrees at 8 bases. J lost 7 bases, V lost 1 base, and 9 bases had no gene match. Germline V gene sequence: CDR1 SGHDT, CDR2 YYEEEE. The CDR3 is 16 amino acids. Combining the CDR3 with reference TRBV5-6 and TRBJ2-2 gives the whole variable domain DAGVTQSPTHLIKTRGQQVTLRCSPKSGHDTVSWYQQALGQGPQFIFQYYEEEERQRGNFPDRFSGHQFPNYSSELNVNALLLGDSALYLCASSLSGRGRDGELFFGEGSRLTVL.

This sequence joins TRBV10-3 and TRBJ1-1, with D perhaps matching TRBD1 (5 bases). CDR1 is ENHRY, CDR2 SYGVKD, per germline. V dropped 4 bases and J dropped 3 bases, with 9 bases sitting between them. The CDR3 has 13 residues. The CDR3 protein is CAISARGDTEAFF. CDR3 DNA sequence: TGTGCCATCAGTGCGCGGGGGGACACTGAAGCTTTCTTT.

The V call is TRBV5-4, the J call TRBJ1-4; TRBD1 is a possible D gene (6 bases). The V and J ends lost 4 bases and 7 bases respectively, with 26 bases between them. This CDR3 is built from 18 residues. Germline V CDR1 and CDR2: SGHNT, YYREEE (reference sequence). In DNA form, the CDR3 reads TGTGCCAGCAGCCTGTCCGGTTTCTCCAGGGGCAGCGGTGAAAAACTGTTTTTT. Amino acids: CASSLSGFSRGSGEKLFF.